Each of the 2 T cell receptor beta chains below was sequenced from the same sample in a study of CD8+CD57+ T cells in acquired aplastic anemia. Using genomic DNA as the template, TCR beta VDJ and CDR3 profiling was carried out. Each CDR3 protein gets one entry after TCRdb re-called the reads with MiXCR. Among about 75,000 distinct CDR3 sequences listed, just over 70% were seen once. Patients who underwent sequencing had shown CD8+CD57+ cell expansion by flow cytometry. The material sequenced was sorted CD4+, CD8+, or CD8+CD57+ T cells (not recorded which) from PBMCs. The receptor set was obtained from a human donor with aplastic anemia.

The chain has TRBV5-4 and TRBJ2-5; D not resolved. The V end was cut by 4 bases, the J end by 4 bases, with 26 bases between. The CDR3 runs to 18 residues. The germline CDR1 and CDR2 sequences are SGHNT and YYREEE (reference sequence). The DNA of the CDR3 is TGTGCCAGCAGCCTGGTTACGTTCCACGGTGAGGTCCGAGAGACCCAGTACTTC. Its protein is CASSLVTFHGEVRETQYF. Combining the CDR3 with reference TRBV5-4 and TRBJ2-5 gives the whole variable domain ETGVTQSPTHLIKTRGQQVTLRCSSQSGHNTVSWYQQALGQGPQFIFQYYREEENGRGNFPPRFSGLQFPNYSSELNVNALELDDSALYLCASSLVTFHGEVRETQYFGPGTRLLVL.

The V gene is TRBV10-2, the J gene TRBJ1-4; D is possibly TRBD1 (6 bases). Trimming took off 10 bases at V and 8 bases at J, with 20 bases between the two ends. Germline V gene data show CDR1 as WSHSY and CDR2 as SAAADI. CDR3 size: 14 residues. For the CDR3, the DNA is TGCGCCACCAAGAAGGGGCAGGGGAAAGAAAAACTGTTTTTT. Translation gives CATKKGQGKEKLFF.